In this sample, the clone carrying this TCR beta chain turned up once. This sample stems from a study of patients and donors after allogeneic stem cell transplantation. There are 13 residues in the CDR3. CDR1 is DFQATT and CDR2 is SNEGSKA in the germline V gene (reference sequence). Each CDR3 protein is one row after TCRdb ran MiXCR on the RT-PCR reads. The sample has approximately 170,000 distinct CDR3 sequences; 24% are singletons. Sequencing used blood, either unsorted or a sorted T cell fraction (not recorded which). This chain links TRBV20-1 with TRBJ1-2; D is perhaps TRBD1 (6 bases). The origin of this receptor is a human donor who was either an allogeneic HSCT recipient or a stem cell or donor lymphocyte infusion donor (not recorded which). It is not recorded whose cells these are; they may come from a transplant donor. The CDR3 spells CRPRDTANYGYTF. CDR3 nucleotides: TGCAGACCAAGGGACACAGCTAACTATGGCTACACCTTC.